The 32 T cell receptor beta chains below all came from one sample that was sequenced in a study of T cell clonality in common variable immunodeficiency (dated by TCRdb to between 2014 and 2016). Libraries were constructed by the immunoSEQ multiplex PCR assay. TCRdb obtained this table from immuneACCESS and retained in-frame rearrangements with V and J assigned. These tables miss some clones; where compared with another copy, unresolved V genes account for less than half of the shortfall, and the remainder is unexplained. This sample was tabulated with around 57,000 clones, among which there are no singletons. The top ten constitute nearly 3.5% of the sample. Sequenced input: peripheral blood mononuclear cells. The receptors were gathered from a person aged 18-69 years in good health.

This clone was seen a few times. From the germline J gene comes the end of the CDR3, since the read stops 3 residues before it. This chain uses TRBV19 with TRBJ1-5; D might be TRBD1 (6 bases). Germline V CDR1 and CDR2: LNHDA, SQIVND (reference sequence). V was trimmed by 3 bases and J by 2 bases, leaving 20 bases between them. The CDR3 covers 18 residues. The CDR3: CASSIGWGQRGGNQPQHF. CDR3 bases read: TGTGCCAGTAGTATTGGTTGGGGGCAGCGGGGAGGCAATCAGCCC.

This clone was detected a few times. The covered CDR3 bases are TGTGCCTGGAGTGTACTCTCGTATGGT. Translating gives CAWSVLSYG. The whole CDR3 sequence reads CAWSVLSYGQYF. The chain carries TRBV30 and TRBJ2-4; unclear D gene. The read stops 3 residues short of the end of the CDR3; the missing end is completed from the germline J gene. This CDR3 comprises 12 residues. The germline gives CDR1 GTSNPN, CDR2 SVGIG (reference sequence).

This clone showed up many times. Sequencing ends 3 residues short of the CDR3 end; the germline J gene provides the rest. The V gene is TRBV20-1, the J gene TRBJ2-1, with TRBD1 matching 10 bases. CDR1 and CDR2 from the germline V gene are DFQATT and SNEGSKA (reference sequence). The V segment lost 6 bases and the J segment 4 bases; nucleotides outside the gene matches: 9. This CDR3 comprises 15 residues. The CDR3 DNA, read in part, is TGCAGTGCAATCCCGGGACAGGGGAGATACAATGAG. Translating gives CSAIPGQGRYNE. The CDR3 as a whole reads CSAIPGQGRYNEQFF.

This clone was seen many times. The CDR3 end falls 3 residues outside the read, so it is completed with the germline J gene. J is TRBJ1-1 and V is TRBV5-1; 10 nucleotides agree with TRBD1. The CDR3 consists of 14 residues. J was trimmed by 3 bases and V by 4 bases; bases with no gene match: 3. Germline loops: CDR1 SGHRS, CDR2 YFSETQ. This CDR3 is CASSATGGYTEAFF. The covered CDR3 bases are TGCGCCAGCAGCGCGACAGGGGGCTACACTGAA.

In this sample, this clone turned up many times. The observed sequence ends 3 residues before the CDR3 terminus, with the missing tail filled in from the germline J gene. V is TRBV2 and J is TRBJ2-5; TRBD2 is a possible D gene (5 bases). The V end was cut by 5 bases, the J end by 2 bases, with 6 bases between. Germline V gives CDR1 SNHLY, CDR2 FYNNEI. This CDR3 comprises 12 residues. CDR3 DNA (partial): TGTGCCAGCAGTAGAGGGCAAGAGACC. Its translation is CASSRGQET. The entire CDR3 sequence reads CASSRGQETQYF. The full variable domain, rest sourced from reference TRBV2 and TRBJ2-5, is EPEVTQTPSHQVTQMGQEVILRCVPISNHLYFYWYRQILGQKVEFLVSFYNNEISEKSEIFDDQFSVERPDGSNFTLKIRSTKLEDSAMYFCASSRGQETQYFGPGTRLLVL.

This clone was detected ten times or more. The CDR3 extends 3 residues past the end of the read, so its final part is completed from the germline J gene. The J gene is TRBJ2-3, the V gene TRBV7-2; no clear D. V was trimmed by 4 bases and J by 2 bases, leaving 13 bases between them. The germline gives CDR1 SGHTA, CDR2 FQGNSA. This CDR3 region has 15 residues. CDR3 DNA (partial): TGTGCCAGCAGCTCTAGTATCGGATTCACAGATACG. It encodes CASSSSIGFTDT. The whole CDR3 protein is CASSSSIGFTDTQYF.

This clone was observed at least ten times. The observed sequence ends 3 residues before the CDR3 terminus, with the missing tail filled in from the germline J gene. This chain joins TRBV12-3 or TRBV12-4 and TRBJ2-7, with a possible D match to TRBD2 (6 bases). The CDR3 has 13 residues. V gave up 5 bases and J gave up 4 bases, with 12 bases separating them. The CDR3 is CASSHGGVYEQYF. The DNA read from the CDR3 is TGTGCCAGCAGTCATGGCGGGGTTTACGAG.

Many counts were recorded for this clone. CDR3 region: CASSPAQGRPGELFF. Partial CDR3 DNA: TGTGCCAGCTCACCAGCCCAGGGCAGGCCCGGGGAG. V usage is TRBV18 and J usage is TRBJ2-2, with a weak D call TRBD1 (5 bases). The CDR3 extends 3 residues past the end of the read, so its final part is completed from the germline J gene. Trimming stripped 2 bases from V and 6 bases from J, with 13 bases between. Germline CDR1 reads KGHSH; CDR2 reads LQKENI. This CDR3 is 15 amino acids long. Using reference TRBV18 and TRBJ2-2 for the parts outside the CDR3, the full variable domain is NAGVMQNPRHLVRRRGQEARLRCSPMKGHSHVYWYRQLPEEGLKFMVYLQKENIIDESGMPKERFSAEFPKEGPSILRIQQVVRGDSAAYFCASSPAQGRPGELFFGEGSRLTVL.

This clone was observed at least ten times. The read terminates 3 residues ahead of where the CDR3 ends, so the germline J gene completes it. The V and J genes are TRBV7-2 and TRBJ1-2; D is undetermined. CDR1 and CDR2 (germline): SGHTA, FQGNSA. This CDR3 comprises 13 residues. Trimming removed 8 bases at V and 0 bases at J, with 10 bases between. The CDR3 loop reads CASGLAANYGYTF. Incomplete CDR3 DNA: TGTGCCAGCGGACTGGCAGCTAACTATGGC. The complete variable domain, with remaining parts taken from reference TRBV7-2 and TRBJ1-2, reads GAGVSQSPSNKVTEKGKDVELRCDPISGHTALYWYRQSLGQGLEFLIYFQGNSAPDKSGLPSDRFSAERTGGSVSTLTIQRTQQEDSAVYLCASGLAANYGYTFGSGTRLTVV.

This clone was observed at least ten times. The read halts 3 residues ahead of the CDR3 end, with the missing end drawn from the germline J gene. This sequence joins TRBV10-2 and TRBJ2-3; D possibly corresponds to TRBD2 (6 bases). This CDR3 region has 14 residues. The germline gives CDR1 WSHSY, CDR2 SAAADI. Trimming removed 10 bases at V and 4 bases at J, with 18 bases between. The CDR3 loop reads CATTATSLSDTQYF. The CDR3 bases that were read are TGCGCCACCACCGCGACTAGTTTGTCAGATACG.

This clone was seen ten or more times. The read is 3 residues too short to cover the CDR3 end, so that end is filled in from the germline J gene. This chain joins TRBV2 and TRBJ2-1, with 10 positions matching TRBD2. The CDR3 length is 16 residues. Germline values: CDR1 SNHLY, CDR2 FYNNEI. With 6 bases clipped from V and 6 bases from J, the junction kept 11 bases outside the gene matches. Incomplete CDR3 DNA: TGTGCCAGCAGAGGCGGTCTAGCGGGGGTTCGCAATGAG. Amino acid sequence: CASRGGLAGVRNE. The whole CDR3 is CASRGGLAGVRNEQFF.

This clone was found many times. The CDR3 DNA, read in part, is TGTGCCAGCAGTGAAGGGGGACTAGCGTCCACCAGAGAGACC. It translates to CASSEGGLASTRET. The entire CDR3 protein reads CASSEGGLASTRETQYF. The genes are TRBV6-1 and TRBJ2-5, with 10 bases aligning to TRBD2. Read sequence stops 3 residues before the CDR3 end, and the germline J gene provides the missing end. Germline CDR1 reads MNHNS; CDR2 reads SASEGT. Losses at the gene ends were 1 base for V and 4 bases for J; bases not matched to a gene: 9. The CDR3 sequence is 17 residues long.

This clone showed up many times. The same CDR3 is also encoded by other DNA sequences in this sample. Incomplete CDR3 DNA: TGTGCCAGCAGTGGAGTTCGGTTGGGAGCGGGCTACAATGAG. It translates to CASSGVRLGAGYNE. The entire CDR3 is CASSGVRLGAGYNEQFF. The rearrangement joins TRBV2 to TRBJ2-1; a possible D gene is TRBD2 (6 bases). The read falls 3 residues short of the CDR3 end, and the missing part is taken from the germline J gene. The V end was cut by 4 bases, the J end by 3 bases, with 19 bases between. The length of the CDR3 is 17 residues. CDR1 and CDR2 (germline): SNHLY, FYNNEI. The full variable domain, completed using reference TRBV2 and TRBJ2-1, is EPEVTQTPSHQVTQMGQEVILRCVPISNHLYFYWYRQILGQKVEFLVSFYNNEISEKSEIFDDQFSVERPDGSNFTLKIRSTKLEDSAMYFCASSGVRLGAGYNEQFFGPGTRLTVL.

Concerning this clone itself: With the read ending 3 residues before the CDR3 end, the germline J gene is used to fill in that end. This chain links TRBV20-1 with TRBJ2-1, with 8 nucleotides matching TRBD2. The V segment lost 2 bases and the J segment 5 bases; nucleotides outside the gene matches: 11. The CDR3 extends over 16 amino acids. Germline V gene sequence: CDR1 DFQATT, CDR2 SNEGSKA (reference sequence). CDR3 loop: CSARSILAGWNNEQFF. The part of the CDR3 DNA that was read is TGCAGTGCTAGATCGATTCTAGCGGGCTGGAACAATGAG.

Worth noting for this clone: The read terminates 3 residues ahead of where the CDR3 ends, so the germline J gene completes it. The chain couples TRBV19 to TRBJ1-2; 9 bases are a match to TRBD1. Germline assignment: CDR1 LNHDA and CDR2 SQIVND (reference sequence). There are 15 residues in the CDR3. The CDR3 is CASTTGGRSTDTYTF. The DNA read from the CDR3 is TGTGCCAGTACTACAGGGGGCAGGAGCACAGATACC.

This clone was picked up many times. The CDR3 end lies 3 residues beyond the end of the read and is filled in from the germline J gene. The chain combines TRBV30 with TRBJ2-2, with 9 bases matching TRBD2. The germline CDR1 and CDR2 sequences are GTSNPN and SVGIG (reference sequence). This CDR3 region has 16 residues. V gave up 2 bases and J gave up 7 bases; unmatched junction bases: 11. The CDR3 spells CAWSRVSGRWDGELFF. Incomplete CDR3 DNA: TGTGCCTGGAGTCGTGTCAGCGGGAGGTGGGACGGGGAG. The full variable domain, completed using reference TRBV30 and TRBJ2-2, is SQTIHQWPATLVQPVGSPLSLECTVEGTSNPNLYWYRQAAGRGLQLLFYSVGIGQISSEVPQNLSASRPQDRQFILSSKKLLLSDSGFYLCAWSRVSGRWDGELFFGEGSRLTVL.

Many counts were recorded for this clone. Sequencing ends 3 residues short of the CDR3 end; the germline J gene provides the rest. This rearrangement joins TRBV10-3 to TRBJ2-7, with 7 nucleotides matching TRBD1. The length of the CDR3 is 14 residues. Losses at the gene ends were 3 bases for V and 0 bases for J; bases not matched to a gene: 2. Per the germline V gene, CDR1 is ENHRY and CDR2 is SYGVKD. CDR3: CAISDGTDSYEQYF. The sequenced CDR3 bases are TGTGCCATCAGTGATGGGACAGACTCCTACGAG.

This clone appeared many times. The read is 3 residues too short to cover the CDR3 end, so that end is filled in from the germline J gene. The V gene is TRBV29-1, the J gene TRBJ2-5; 13 nucleotides align to TRBD2. This CDR3 has 16 amino acids. J gave up 7 bases and V 5 bases, and 13 bases lay outside the gene matches. Germline values: CDR1 SQVTM, CDR2 ANQGSEA. Incomplete CDR3 DNA: TGCAGCGTTACGACTAGCGGGAGGATCTTTTTAGGGACC. This translates into CSVTTSGRIFLGT. The complete CDR3 reads CSVTTSGRIFLGTQYF.

The sample holds many counts of this clone. The germline gene is not matched at one end of the junction; a read error may be the cause. The read halts 3 residues ahead of the CDR3 end, with the missing end drawn from the germline J gene. The rearrangement joins TRBV7-7 to TRBJ2-5; tentatively, D is TRBD1 (6 bases). The CDR3 runs to 14 residues. Per germline, CDR1 SSHAT and CDR2 FNYEAQ (reference sequence). The CDR3 loop is CASSLGQLEETQYF. Partial CDR3 DNA: TGTGCTAGCAGCTTAGGACAGCTAGAAGAGACC.

In this sample, this clone turned up a few times. The read comes to an end 3 residues before the CDR3 does, leaving the germline J gene to fill in the end. This chain uses TRBV7-9 with TRBJ2-7, with D possibly matching TRBD2 (6 bases). Germline lookup yields CDR1 SEHNR and CDR2 FQNEAQ (reference sequence). V was cut by 3 bases and J by 3 bases, with 15 bases left in between. CDR3 length: 15 amino acids. This CDR3 is CASSLGGPYYYEQYF. Incomplete CDR3 DNA: TGTGCCAGCAGCTTGGGGGGACCGTACTACTACGAG.

In this sample, this clone turned up many times. The CDR3 DNA, read in part, is TGTGCCAGCAGCTTCGGGGGGAGGCCTAACTATGGC. As protein: CASSFGGRPNYG. From start to end, the CDR3 is CASSFGGRPNYGYTF. The chain combines TRBV5-6 with TRBJ1-2; possibly TRBD1 for D (5 bases). The CDR3 goes on 3 residues after the read ends, and that part is filled in from the germline J gene. Germline values: CDR1 SGHDT, CDR2 YYEEEE. Trimming cost V 2 bases and J 0 bases, with 11 bases left between them. CDR3 length equals 15 residues.

This clone was observed at least ten times. Coverage ceases 3 residues before the CDR3 finishes, and the germline J gene fills in the end. This chain connects TRBV5-6 to TRBJ2-2, with D possibly being TRBD1 or TRBD2 (5 bases each). The CDR3 runs 15 residues. Germline lookup yields CDR1 SGHDT and CDR2 YYEEEE. CDR3 amino acids: CASSLATGGNEKLFF. The sequenced part of the CDR3 DNA is TGTGCCAGCAGCTTGGCCACAGGAGGTAATGAAAAG.

This clone was counted many times. Sequencing ends 3 residues short of the CDR3 end; the germline J gene provides the rest. The gene calls are TRBV7-9 and TRBJ1-1; 7 positions match TRBD1. V gave up 4 bases and J gave up 3 bases; unmatched junction bases: 8. This CDR3 region has 15 residues. Per the germline V gene, CDR1 is SEHNR and CDR2 is FQNEAQ (reference sequence). CDR3 in amino acids: CASSSPTGWDTEAFF. CDR3 DNA (partial): TGTGCCAGCAGCTCGCCGACAGGGTGGGACACTGAA.

This clone has ten or more counts. The read ends 3 residues early relative to the CDR3; the germline J gene fills the gap. Other DNA sequences in this specimen translate into the identical CDR3. The chain combines TRBV20-1 with TRBJ2-3; the match to TRBD2 covers 13 bases. V lost 4 bases to trimming and J lost 3 bases; unmatched junction nucleotides: 10. Germline-derived CDR1 and CDR2 are DFQATT and SNEGSKA (reference sequence). The CDR3 loop spans 17 amino acids. The CDR3 DNA, read in part, is TGCAGTGCTACAATCGGGACTAGCGGGACTGCGACAGATACG. Translating it yields CSATIGTSGTATDT. The entire CDR3 sequence reads CSATIGTSGTATDTQYF.

The sample holds many counts of this clone. Read data end 3 residues before the CDR3 end; the end is taken from the germline J gene. The chain recombines TRBV18 with TRBJ2-1; 7 positions match TRBD2. Per germline, CDR1 KGHSH and CDR2 LQKENI. This CDR3 region has 16 residues. After removal of 6 bases from V and 5 bases from J, the junction contained 13 bases not matched to a gene. CDR3 sequence reads: CASSPQEGAGNNEQFF. Partial CDR3 DNA: TGTGCCAGCTCCCCCCAGGAGGGAGCGGGGAACAATGAG.

This clone has a count of ten or more. Read coverage stops 3 residues before the CDR3 terminus; the germline J gene supplies the remainder. J is TRBJ1-2 and V is TRBV6-1; 7 nucleotides agree with TRBD1. CDR3 length equals 14 residues. Germline loops: CDR1 MNHNS, CDR2 SASEGT. The J segment lost 6 bases and the V segment lost 2 bases, leaving 6 bases of the junction unmatched. The CDR3 is CASSEQRGLDGYTF. The DNA read from the CDR3 is TGTGCCAGCAGTGAACAGAGGGGGCTCGATGGC.

This clone was recorded many times. The CDR3 end falls 3 residues outside the read, so it is completed with the germline J gene. The chain joins TRBV5-6 to TRBJ2-2; the D gene is possibly TRBD2 (5 bases). CDR1 and CDR2 from the germline V gene are SGHDT and YYEEEE. The CDR3 is 15 residues long. Trimming took off 0 bases at V and 6 bases at J, with 12 bases between the two ends. The CDR3 DNA, read in part, is TGTGCCAGCAGCTTGGGATGGCCCGGGGCCGGGGAG. Its protein is CASSLGWPGAGE. The entire CDR3 protein is CASSLGWPGAGELFF.

About this clone: Sequencing ends 3 residues short of the CDR3 end; the germline J gene provides the rest. The chain carries TRBV11-3 and TRBJ2-7, with TRBD1 matching 8 bases. Losses at the gene ends were 3 bases for V and 0 bases for J; bases not matched to a gene: 4. The germline V gene has CDR1 SGHNT and CDR2 YENEEA. CDR3 length equals 15 residues. CDR3 bases read: TGTGCCAGCAGCTTCAGACAGGGGCCCTCCTACGAG. It codes for CASSFRQGPSYE. The whole CDR3 is CASSFRQGPSYEQYF.

This clone was counted between two and nine times. With the read ending 3 residues before the CDR3 end, the germline J gene is used to fill in that end. This chain joins TRBV18 and TRBJ1-5; possibly TRBD1 for D (6 bases). The CDR3 loop spans 13 amino acids. Trimming cost V 7 bases and J 2 bases, with 9 bases left between them. CDR1 KGHSH and CDR2 LQKENI come from the germline V gene. CDR3 region: CASWGGGNQPQHF. Partial CDR3 DNA: TGTGCCAGCTGGGGGGGCGGCAATCAGCCC.

This clone was seen ten or more times. The CDR3 goes on 3 residues after the read ends, and that part is filled in from the germline J gene. The gene calls are TRBV7-3 and TRBJ2-2; 10 positions agree with TRBD1. CDR1 SGHTA and CDR2 FQGTGA come from the germline V gene. V shed 4 bases and J 5 bases; nucleotides not matched to a gene: 4. This CDR3 has 15 residues. Here the CDR3 reads CASSSRTGGTGELFF. The sequenced CDR3 bases are TGTGCCAGCAGCTCAAGGACAGGGGGGACCGGGGAG.

Many counts were recorded for this clone. The read comes to an end 3 residues before the CDR3 does, leaving the germline J gene to fill in the end. The chain couples TRBV5-1 to TRBJ2-2, with D uncertain. Germline V gene sequence: CDR1 SGHRS, CDR2 YFSETQ. The CDR3 is 15 residues long. V lost 0 bases, J lost 0 bases, and 6 bases lay in between. The sequenced CDR3 bases are TGCGCCAGCAGCTTGGAACTCTCGAACACCGGGGAG. The encoded protein is CASSLELSNTGE. From start to end, the CDR3 is CASSLELSNTGELFF.

This clone was counted at least ten times. CDR3 amino acids: CASSPLSGGQETQYF. CDR3 DNA, as far as it was read: TGTGCCAGCTCACCACTATCCGGGGGCCAAGAGACC. This chain connects TRBV18 to TRBJ2-5; possible D gene TRBD2, 6 bases. The CDR3 end is not reached by the read, which stops 3 residues before it; the germline J gene fills it in. Germline V gene sequence: CDR1 KGHSH, CDR2 LQKENI. The CDR3 runs to 15 residues. The V gene lost 1 base and the J gene lost 1 base, with 10 bases spanning the gap.